This is a list of T cell receptor beta chains from one sample in a study of identifying expanded T cells in peripheral blood. The data were produced by immunoSEQ multiplex PCR, yet TCRdb's version contains in-frame clones alone and is incomplete. Of about 47,000 clones listed, approximately 82% are singletons. The sequenced sample was blood. Source of these receptors: a person aged 18 to 70 in good health. Each CDR3 is given with its conserved first and last residue. A D gene is named only where the DNA matches it firmly. Only part of the rows carry a size: once, few, many, or a class if the clone is expanded.

v_gene: TRBV5-1; d_gene: .; j_gene: TRBJ2-3; abundance: .; CDR3nt: TGCGCCAGCAGCTCCCAGGGGTTCACAGATACGCAGTATTTT; CDR3aa: CASSSQGFTDTQYF
v_gene: TRBV6-1; d_gene: TRBD1; j_gene: TRBJ2-1; abundance: .; CDR3nt: TGTGCCAGCAGGGGGGGACAGGGGGCGCAGAATGAGCAGTTCTTC; CDR3aa: CASRGGQGAQNEQFF
v_gene: TRBV5-6; d_gene: TRBD1; j_gene: TRBJ1-5; abundance: .; CDR3nt: TGTGCCAGCAGTCGACAAGAACAGGGGCAGCCCCAGCATTTT; CDR3aa: CASSRQEQGQPQHF
v_gene: TRBV30; d_gene: TRBD1; j_gene: TRBJ1-1; abundance: .; CDR3nt: TGTGCCTGGAATAAGGACAGGATGGACACTGAAGCTTTCTTT; CDR3aa: CAWNKDRMDTEAFF
v_gene: TRBV6-1; d_gene: .; j_gene: TRBJ2-5; abundance: .; CDR3nt: TGTGCCAGCAGCAAACGGGGGCCCCAAGAGACCCAGTACTTC; CDR3aa: CASSKRGPQETQYF
v_gene: TRBV2; d_gene: TRBD2; j_gene: TRBJ2-5; abundance: .; CDR3nt: TGTGCCAGCAGCCCCGGGACTAGCGGTCCGGGAGAGACCCAGTACTTC; CDR3aa: CASSPGTSGPGETQYF
v_gene: TRBV2; d_gene: .; j_gene: TRBJ1-1; abundance: once; CDR3nt: TGTGCCAGCAGTGTTAAAGGGGCGCAGCCTGAAGCTTTCTTT; CDR3aa: CASSVKGAQPEAFF
v_gene: TRBV23-1; d_gene: TRBD1; j_gene: TRBJ1-2; abundance: .; CDR3nt: TGCGCCAGCAGTCTCTTAACGCCGGGACAGGGGAGCCCTAACTATGGCTACACCTTC; CDR3aa: CASSLLTPGQGSPNYGYTF
v_gene: TRBV29-1; d_gene: .; j_gene: TRBJ2-5; abundance: .; CDR3nt: TGCAGCGTTGCCGGGGGAGCTCTATCAAACCAGTACTTC; CDR3aa: CSVAGGALSNQYF
v_gene: TRBV6-1; d_gene: .; j_gene: TRBJ1-5; abundance: few; CDR3nt: TGTGCCAGCAGTGGGGGGGGGCAAAGTCAGCCCCAGCATTTT; CDR3aa: CASSGGGQSQPQHF
v_gene: TRBV27; d_gene: .; j_gene: TRBJ1-3; abundance: .; CDR3nt: TGTGCCAGCAGTCCGACAGAGCCCGGAAACACCATATATTTT; CDR3aa: CASSPTEPGNTIYF
v_gene: TRBV5-1; d_gene: .; j_gene: TRBJ2-2; abundance: once; CDR3nt: TGCGCCAGCAGCTTGGACCTTACGAACACCGGGGAGCTGTTTTTT; CDR3aa: CASSLDLTNTGELFF
v_gene: TRBV7-9; d_gene: TRBD1; j_gene: TRBJ2-3; abundance: .; CDR3nt: TGTGCCAGCAGCCGGACAGGGGGCGAGCGGGAGGTGGCAGATACGCAGTATTTT; CDR3aa: CASSRTGGEREVADTQYF
v_gene: TRBV27; d_gene: .; j_gene: TRBJ2-7; abundance: few; CDR3nt: TGTGCCAGCAGTGCAGGGGCGGGTTACGAGCAGTACTTC; CDR3aa: CASSAGAGYEQYF
v_gene: TRBV15; d_gene: .; j_gene: TRBJ2-1; abundance: .; CDR3nt: TGTGCCACCAGCAGGAAACCACTGGCGGGTCCAGTATACAATGAGCAGTTCTTC; CDR3aa: CATSRKPLAGPVYNEQFF
v_gene: TRBV29-1; d_gene: TRBD1; j_gene: TRBJ1-2; abundance: .; CDR3nt: TGCAGCGTTGGACAGGGGGCAGAGGGTGGCTACACCTTC; CDR3aa: CSVGQGAEGGYTF
v_gene: TRBV19; d_gene: .; j_gene: TRBJ1-6; abundance: .; CDR3nt: TGTGCCAGTAGTATAGACCACAGGCCGAATAATTCACCCCTCCACTTT; CDR3aa: CASSIDHRPNNSPLHF
v_gene: TRBV6-1; d_gene: TRBD1; j_gene: TRBJ1-2; abundance: few; CDR3nt: TGTGCCAGCAGTACCGGGACAGGGACCGGCTACACCTTC; CDR3aa: CASSTGTGTGYTF
v_gene: TRBV27; d_gene: TRBD1; j_gene: TRBJ2-1; abundance: .; CDR3nt: TGTGCCAGCAGCAGTAAGTCCGGGACAGGCTACAATGAGCAGTTCTTC; CDR3aa: CASSSKSGTGYNEQFF
v_gene: TRBV13; d_gene: TRBD2; j_gene: TRBJ2-2; abundance: .; CDR3nt: TGTGCCAGCAGCTTCAGACTAGCGGGGGGTTCTAACACCGGGGAGCTGTTTTTT; CDR3aa: CASSFRLAGGSNTGELFF
v_gene: TRBV30; d_gene: TRBD2; j_gene: TRBJ2-5; abundance: .; CDR3nt: TGTGCCTGGAGTGTGGGACTAGCGGGGGAGACCCAGTACTTC; CDR3aa: CAWSVGLAGETQYF
v_gene: TRBV7-6; d_gene: .; j_gene: TRBJ2-3; abundance: .; CDR3nt: TGTGCCAGCAGCCCCCGACAGGATAGAGATACGCAGTATTTT; CDR3aa: CASSPRQDRDTQYF
v_gene: TRBV4-3; d_gene: TRBD1; j_gene: TRBJ2-2; abundance: .; CDR3nt: TGCGCCAGCACCCCGACAGGGGGCTTTGCCGGGGAGCTGTTTTTT; CDR3aa: CASTPTGGFAGELFF
v_gene: TRBV7-2; d_gene: .; j_gene: TRBJ2-3; abundance: .; CDR3nt: TGTGCCAGCAGCTTAGCGCTTGCAAGCACAGATACGCAGTATTTT; CDR3aa: CASSLALASTDTQYF
v_gene: TRBV2; d_gene: .; j_gene: TRBJ2-5; abundance: .; CDR3nt: TGTGCCAGCAGTGGGGACGGTCAAGAGACCCAGTACTTC; CDR3aa: CASSGDGQETQYF
v_gene: TRBV6-5; d_gene: TRBD2; j_gene: TRBJ2-2; abundance: .; CDR3nt: TGTGCCAGCAGACCAGAGCGGGGTACCGGGGAGCTGTTTTTT; CDR3aa: CASRPERGTGELFF
v_gene: TRBV21-1; d_gene: .; j_gene: TRBJ1-2; abundance: .; CDR3nt: TGTGCCAGCAGCAAAATGGGACAGGGGATGTCTAACTATGGCTACACCTTC; CDR3aa: CASSKMGQGMSNYGYTF
v_gene: TRBV29-1; d_gene: .; j_gene: TRBJ1-2; abundance: .; CDR3nt: TGCAGCGTTGATGCGGGGGGCTCCTTTGGCTACACCTTC; CDR3aa: CSVDAGGSFGYTF
v_gene: TRBV14; d_gene: .; j_gene: TRBJ2-5; abundance: .; CDR3nt: TGTGCCAGCAGCCGGACTGCGTCGGGGACCCAGTACTTC; CDR3aa: CASSRTASGTQYF
v_gene: TRBV5-8; d_gene: .; j_gene: TRBJ1-1; abundance: .; CDR3nt: TGTGCCAGCAGCGTTCCGTGGGCTGAAGCTTTCTTT; CDR3aa: CASSVPWAEAFF
v_gene: TRBV19; d_gene: .; j_gene: TRBJ2-1; abundance: .; CDR3nt: TGTGCCAGTAGTATAGGTCGGGTATCCAATGAGCAGTTCTTC; CDR3aa: CASSIGRVSNEQFF
v_gene: TRBV6-4; d_gene: .; j_gene: TRBJ2-5; abundance: .; CDR3nt: TGTGCCAGCAGTGGGACACCTCTCCAAGAGACCCAGTACTTC; CDR3aa: CASSGTPLQETQYF
v_gene: TRBV19; d_gene: .; j_gene: TRBJ1-1; abundance: .; CDR3nt: TGTGCCAGTAGTCCCTCTGTCAGAATACCGCGGGACACTGAAGCTTTCTTT; CDR3aa: CASSPSVRIPRDTEAFF
v_gene: TRBV9; d_gene: .; j_gene: TRBJ2-2; abundance: .; CDR3nt: TGTGCCAGCAGCGCGACAGGTTTGAACACCGGGGAGCTGTTTTTT; CDR3aa: CASSATGLNTGELFF
v_gene: TRBV7-9; d_gene: TRBD2; j_gene: TRBJ2-7; abundance: .; CDR3nt: TGTGCCAGCAGCCAAGGACTAGAAAGGAGCTCCTACGAGCAGTACTTC; CDR3aa: CASSQGLERSSYEQYF
v_gene: TRBV5-5; d_gene: .; j_gene: TRBJ1-3; abundance: .; CDR3nt: TGTGCCAGCAGCTTGGCGACAGTTTCTGGAAACACCATATATTTT; CDR3aa: CASSLATVSGNTIYF
v_gene: TRBV5-1; d_gene: .; j_gene: TRBJ1-2; abundance: once; CDR3nt: TGCGCCAGCAGCTTGGGCATAGCTAACTATGGCTACACCTTC; CDR3aa: CASSLGIANYGYTF
v_gene: TRBV7-8; d_gene: .; j_gene: TRBJ2-5; abundance: once; CDR3nt: TGTGCCAGCAGCCCTCTGGGGGGAGAGACCCAGTACTTC; CDR3aa: CASSPLGGETQYF
v_gene: TRBV2; d_gene: .; j_gene: TRBJ2-1; abundance: .; CDR3nt: TGTGCCAGCAGTGATGGCAGGGTCACCTACAATGAGCAGTTCTTC; CDR3aa: CASSDGRVTYNEQFF
v_gene: TRBV19; d_gene: TRBD1; j_gene: TRBJ1-2; abundance: .; CDR3nt: TGTGCCACTGCCCGCCCCCGATCCGGGACAGGGTATGGCTACACCTTC; CDR3aa: CATARPRSGTGYGYTF
v_gene: TRBV7-2; d_gene: TRBD2; j_gene: TRBJ2-3; abundance: .; CDR3nt: TGTGCCAGCAGCTTAGTTCCAGCGGGGGGTAGCACAGATACGCAGTATTTT; CDR3aa: CASSLVPAGGSTDTQYF
v_gene: TRBV7-2; d_gene: TRBD1; j_gene: TRBJ1-6; abundance: .; CDR3nt: TGTGCCAGCAGCTTACCTCCGGCAGGGGGTTCACCCCTCCACTTT; CDR3aa: CASSLPPAGGSPLHF
v_gene: TRBV6-5; d_gene: .; j_gene: TRBJ2-7; abundance: .; CDR3nt: TGTGCCAGCAGTTACTCGAACCCCAGCTACGAGCAGTACTTC; CDR3aa: CASSYSNPSYEQYF
v_gene: TRBV11-2; d_gene: .; j_gene: TRBJ1-1; abundance: .; CDR3nt: TGTGCCAGCAGCTTACGTCGGGAGGGTAACACTGAAGCTTTCTTT; CDR3aa: CASSLRREGNTEAFF
v_gene: TRBV7-2; d_gene: .; j_gene: TRBJ2-3; abundance: .; CDR3nt: TGTGCCAGCGAATCGGGTCGCACAGATACGCAGTATTTT; CDR3aa: CASESGRTDTQYF
v_gene: TRBV7-6; d_gene: TRBD2; j_gene: TRBJ2-1; abundance: .; CDR3nt: TGTGCCAGCAGCTCAGTTCGGACTAGCGGACTCAATGAGCAGTTCTTC; CDR3aa: CASSSVRTSGLNEQFF
v_gene: TRBV5-1; d_gene: .; j_gene: TRBJ1-3; abundance: .; CDR3nt: TGCGCCAGCAGAACGGGGGCCCCTACCTCTGGAAACACCATATATTTT; CDR3aa: CASRTGAPTSGNTIYF
v_gene: TRBV29-1; d_gene: TRBD1; j_gene: TRBJ1-2; abundance: .; CDR3nt: TGCAGCGTTGCTGGCCCAGGGGGCAGGAGCTATGGCTACACCTTC; CDR3aa: CSVAGPGGRSYGYTF
v_gene: TRBV5-1; d_gene: TRBD1; j_gene: TRBJ1-2; abundance: .; CDR3nt: TGCGCCAGCAGCTTGGGGGACCGGGACAGGGTTCCATACACCTTC; CDR3aa: CASSLGDRDRVPYTF
v_gene: TRBV7-9; d_gene: .; j_gene: TRBJ1-6; abundance: few; CDR3nt: TGTGCCAGCAGCGCTTTTACCAATTCACCCCTCCACTTT; CDR3aa: CASSAFTNSPLHF
v_gene: TRBV6-1; d_gene: .; j_gene: TRBJ1-1; abundance: few; CDR3nt: TGTGCCAGCAGTGAAGGAGCGGAGAACACTGAAGCTTTCTTT; CDR3aa: CASSEGAENTEAFF
v_gene: TRBV9; d_gene: .; j_gene: TRBJ2-1; abundance: .; CDR3nt: TGTGCCAGCAGCGTATTAGCTGAGGGTGAGCAGTTCTTC; CDR3aa: CASSVLAEGEQFF
v_gene: TRBV5-1; d_gene: .; j_gene: TRBJ2-2; abundance: .; CDR3nt: TGCGCCAGCAGCTTGAGTGGACTATCAAACACCGGGGAGCTGTTTTTT; CDR3aa: CASSLSGLSNTGELFF
v_gene: TRBV5-4; d_gene: .; j_gene: TRBJ2-1; abundance: .; CDR3nt: TGTGCCAGCAGCTTGATAGGGGGGAGTTACAATGAGCAGTTCTTC; CDR3aa: CASSLIGGSYNEQFF
v_gene: TRBV6-6; d_gene: TRBD1; j_gene: TRBJ1-1; abundance: few; CDR3nt: TGTGCCAGCAGTCGACCTGGACAGGGCGAAGCTTTCTTT; CDR3aa: CASSRPGQGEAFF
v_gene: TRBV11-3; d_gene: TRBD2; j_gene: TRBJ2-7; abundance: .; CDR3nt: TGTGCCAGCAGACAGGCGGCGGGAGCGACCTACGAGCAGTACTTC; CDR3aa: CASRQAAGATYEQYF
v_gene: TRBV28; d_gene: .; j_gene: TRBJ1-2; abundance: few; CDR3nt: TGTGCCAGCAGTTCCGCAGGGGCTAACTATGGCTACACCTTC; CDR3aa: CASSSAGANYGYTF